Listed here are 10 T cell receptor beta chains from one sample, sequenced in a study of T cell repertoires in ileal Crohn's disease. Method: immunoSEQ multiplex PCR; TCRdb's copy keeps in-frame clones and lacks some. Of approximately 30,000 clones listed, around four fifths are singletons. Sequencing input: ileal tissue. The receptors derive from an adult with Crohn's disease.

The V gene is TRBV15, the J gene TRBJ2-5, with TRBD2 matching 9 bases. The germline V gene has CDR1 LNHNV and CDR2 YYDKDF (reference sequence). The CDR3 sequence is 16 residues long. V lost 1 base to trimming and J lost 5 bases; unmatched junction nucleotides: 8. The CDR3 nucleotides read TGTGCCACCAGCAGAGGTGGCGGGGGGGCCCTCGAGACCCAGTACTTC. Protein product: CATSRGGGGALETQYF. The entire variable domain, with the rest obtained from reference TRBV15 and TRBJ2-5, is as follows: DAMVIQNPRYQVTQFGKPVTLSCSQTLNHNVMYWYQQKSSQAPKLLFHYYDKDFNNEADTPDNFQSRRPNTSFCFLDIRSPGLGDTAMYLCATSRGGGGALETQYFGPGTRLLVL.

This clone appeared a single time. The chain combines TRBV6-6 with TRBJ1-2, with TRBD1 identical over 8 bases. The germline gives CDR1 MNHNY, CDR2 SVGAGI (reference sequence). The trim removed 6 bases at V and 5 bases at J, leaving 8 bases unmatched. The CDR3 consists of 14 residues. CDR3 nucleotides: TGTGCCAGCAGATCCAACAGGGGGGAGTATGGCTACACCTTC. It codes for CASRSNRGEYGYTF.

The genes are TRBV4-1 and TRBJ1-5, with TRBD1 matching 7 bases. The CDR3 has 15 residues. The V and J ends lost 1 base and 4 bases, in that order; junction bases with no gene match: 4. The germline gives CDR1 MGHRA, CDR2 YSYEKL. As DNA, the CDR3 is TGCGCCAGCAGCCAAGTAAGACAGGGTAATCAGCCCCAGCATTTT. Translated: CASSQVRQGNQPQHF.

The chain couples TRBV7-6 to TRBJ2-2; no reliable D call. Trimming pared 1 base from V and 5 bases from J, leaving 11 bases between. Germline CDR1 SGHVS, CDR2 FNYEAQ. CDR3 size: 15 residues. The CDR3, as DNA: TGTGCCAGCAGCTTAGGTCTAGGATTGACCGGGGAGCTGTTTTTT. This codes for CASSLGLGLTGELFF.

This chain links TRBV7-3 with TRBJ2-7; 7 bases line up with TRBD1. Germline V gives CDR1 SGHTA, CDR2 FQGTGA. This CDR3 has 13 amino acids. V trimming: 5 bases; J trimming: 4 bases; junction bases outside the gene matches: 5. CDR3 nucleotide sequence: TGTGCCAGCAGCCAGAAACAGGGGTACGAGCAGTACTTC. It specifies CASSQKQGYEQYF. Full variable domain (outside the CDR3, taken from reference TRBV7-3 and TRBJ2-7): GAGVSQTPSNKVTEKGKYVELRCDPISGHTALYWYRQSLGQGPEFLIYFQGTGAADDSGLPNDRFFAVRPEGSVSTLKIQRTERGDSAVYLCASSQKQGYEQYFGPGTRLTVT.

The J gene is TRBJ2-1, the V gene TRBV18; TRBD1 matches 8 bases. The ends lost 5 bases at V and 5 bases at J; junction bases unmatched: 5. Per the germline V gene, CDR1 is KGHSH and CDR2 is LQKENI. The CDR3 is made up of 14 amino acids. CDR3 amino acids: CASSLQGDNNEQFF. CDR3 sequence (DNA): TGTGCCAGCTCATTACAGGGGGATAACAATGAGCAGTTCTTC.

The chain couples TRBV6-1 to TRBJ1-5; D is undetermined. V lost 10 bases and J lost 5, with 15 bases in between. Germline loops: CDR1 MNHNS, CDR2 SASEGT. This CDR3 has 13 amino acids. The CDR3 DNA sequence: TGTGCCACCCTAGTCGACGGATATCAGCCCCAGCATTTT. The encoded protein is CATLVDGYQPQHF.

V and J are TRBV9 and TRBJ2-1, with D possibly TRBD1 on 5 matching bases. Between the trimmed V and J ends, which lost 1 base and 7 bases, there was a span of 18 bases. Germline CDR1 is SGDLS and CDR2 is YYNGEE. CDR3 length: 16 residues. The CDR3 spells CASSVKVRGQVNEQFF. The CDR3, as DNA: TGTGCCAGCAGCGTAAAGGTTAGGGGCCAGGTAAATGAGCAGTTCTTC.

The chain employs TRBV2 and TRBJ2-3, with 14 bases aligning to TRBD2. The CDR3 contains 14 residues. From germline, CDR1 is SNHLY and CDR2 FYNNEI. V gave up 10 bases and J gave up 5 bases; unmatched junction bases: 5. The CDR3 loop reads CAILTSGGGDTQYF. The DNA of the CDR3 is TGTGCCATTCTGACTAGCGGGGGGGGAGATACGCAGTATTTT. The variable domain in full, completed from reference TRBV2 and TRBJ2-3, reads EPEVTQTPSHQVTQMGQEVILRCVPISNHLYFYWYRQILGQKVEFLVSFYNNEISEKSEIFDDQFSVERPDGSNFTLKIRSTKLEDSAMYFCAILTSGGGDTQYFGPGTRLTVL.

The chain uses TRBV5-1 and TRBJ2-2; 8 bases are shared with TRBD1. V shed 5 bases, J shed 1 base, and the junction held 7 bases outside the gene matches. Germline loops: CDR1 SGHRS, CDR2 YFSETQ. This CDR3 is 16 amino acids long. This CDR3 is CASSRGDRGNTGELFF. CDR3 coding DNA: TGCGCCAGCAGTCGAGGAGACAGGGGGAACACCGGGGAGCTGTTTTTT.